This T cell receptor beta chain emerged from a study of cytomegalovirus exposure and HLA in healthy donors (dated by TCRdb to the late 2010s). With regard to the full study: An earlier analysis of some 550 of the donors reported roughly 300 Gb of sequence data and about 100 million unique TCR beta sequences from roughly 180 million T cells. Approximately 300 gigabases of sequencing data and around 85 million unique TCR sequences made up an early release that covered several hundred HLA-typed donors. The genetic ancestry cluster associated with self-reported Caucasian donors included approximately 85% of the 350 to 500 genotyped donors. The aim of the study was to test whether cataloging public T cell receptors could identify signatures of past pathogen exposure. The study used immunosequencing to profile the T cell repertoires of approximately 690 subjects and linked those repertoires to cytomegalovirus serostatus. Besides the first cohort of 500 to 700 subjects, a separate validation cohort made up of 95 to 150 different subjects was used. High-throughput TCR immunosequencing, statistical association of individual TCRs with disease status, and machine learning were combined to predict cytomegalovirus infection status. A later analysis re-examined previously published TCR beta repertoires from roughly 650 donors and added high-resolution HLA genotyping to investigate patterns of TCR occurrence. The later analysis used no new phenotypic data to find candidate immune exposures, relying instead on TCR beta sequences and their occurrence across donors. In an earlier analysis of around 540 of the donors, high-throughput TCR beta sequencing was used to judge whether each TCR beta V gene segment behaved as functional or pseudogenic. Donor age, sex, ethnicity and CMV serostatus were compiled together with the repertoire data. Genome-wide SNP genotypes for about 60% of the roughly 670 donors were used in a later genetic analysis, which treated that subset as a discovery cohort. Every discovery cohort repertoire had been produced on one sequencing platform. HLA typing included class I and class II loci at four-digit resolution. The number of donors typed differed by locus, with 629-630 for A, B, C, DRB1 and DQB1, around 500 for DQA1, over 600 for DPA1, and 400 to 490 for DPB1. Several DR-DQ haplotypes were handled as single units for association and clustering because linkage in the cohort was strong. Among about 400 genotyped donors of the cohort, an average of around 220,000 unique TCR beta nucleotide sequences was sequenced per donor, of which approximately 19% were non-productive.

Note on this clone: The antigen this receptor binds is unknown. No base quality values were provided; no much bigger clone lies one nucleotide off.

The library was obtained by the immunoSEQ multiplex PCR assay. A mixture of 60 forward primers for TCR Vbeta segments and 13 reverse primers for TCR Jbeta segments was used in the multiplex PCR. Amplification of the CDR3 region of rearranged TCR beta genes was performed with a multiplex PCR assay on genomic DNA. On the Illumina HiSeq System, the amplified TCR beta libraries were sequenced as 87-base-pair reads. The published analysis was carried out like this. A later analysis tallied tens of millions of unique TCR beta chains across the 700 or so repertoires, and approximately 12 million of those chains were shared by two or more donors. A nearest-neighbor algorithm error-corrected the raw reads and collapsed the reads into unique sequences, merging closely related sequences to remove PCR and sequencing errors. CDR3 sequences were aligned to IMGT reference sequences to assign V, D and J gene segments. For a sequence to be retained, a match of at least six nucleotides to both a V gene segment and a J gene segment was required. A rearrangement was called productive if the CDR3 had no stop codons and remained in frame with V and J, and every other rearrangement was called non-productive. Following IMGT convention, CDR3 was defined as the stretch from the second conserved V-encoded cysteine to the conserved J-encoded phenylalanine. The earlier analysis of roughly 590 of the donors excluded any sequence lacking an unambiguous match to a single V gene segment. An earlier analysis of roughly 590 of the donors called V segments functional above 56.7% productive rearrangements and segregating when the between-donor standard deviation exceeded 5%. A statistical classification framework was built to diagnose cytomegalovirus status from the catalog of TCR beta chain sequences. A later analysis assigned V and J genes by comparing TCR nucleotide sequences with IMGT/GENE-DB human TR gene sequences. In a later analysis, CDR3 sequences and most-parsimonious VDJ recombination scenarios were assigned using the TCRdist pipeline. In a later analysis, each TCR beta chain was defined by its CDR3 amino acid sequence together with its V-gene family, and reads without a unique V-gene family were excluded. In a later analysis, approximately 640 highly shared, low-generation-probability nucleotide sequences were removed to address suspected cross-contamination and a sequencing artifact. In a later analysis, a clonal expansion index for each public chain was calculated from normalized within-repertoire ranks of inferred template counts. In a later analysis, generation probabilities were computed using a VDJ recombination model fitted to out-of-frame rearrangements, and the results were checked against IGoR. Hypergeometric tests were used in a later analysis to score TCR-TCR, TCR-HLA and TCR-CMV co-occurrence, with a repertoire-size bias correction applied to the TCR pairs. False discovery rates were estimated in a later analysis by permuting HLA or CMV assignments 20 times. In a later analysis, co-occurring TCRs were grouped with DBSCAN, and TCRdist sequence similarity was added when clustering was performed within HLA-allele-positive subsets. Repertoires with fewer than 30,000 or more than 120,000 public chains, plus five repertoires with anomalous nucleotide sharing, were excluded from co-occurrence clustering. TCRdb provides this immuneACCESS table in a form limited to in-frame rearrangements. Some clones are lacking; in checked studies, under half of them reflect an unresolved V gene, and why the rest are absent is not known. Clone size and the V and J calls come from that table; the DNA yielded D and trimming. In this sample the table shows more than 85,000 clones, just under 70% of which occur a single time. The top ten clones comprise under 6.5% of the sample.

The cohort comprised 666 healthy bone marrow donors. Cohort members were all nominally healthy when sampled, although unrecorded immune exposures were likely present. The donor tested CMV seropositive and was one of the 289 seropositive cohort members. A peripheral blood sample was provided by each donor, and peripheral blood mononuclear cells were used for TCR beta sequencing. The Qiagen DNeasy Blood Extraction Kit was used to extract genomic DNA from the blood cell samples. CDR1 and CDR2 are read off the germline V gene as MNHNS and SASEGT. Trimmed from V: 4 bases; trimmed from J: 1 base; junction bases lacking a gene match: 6. The CDR3 has 15 amino acids, counting the end cysteine and phenylalanine. Only the CDR3 region is kept as DNA, spanning 45 bases read in frame from base 1. On the study overall, not on this receptor specifically: A later analysis associated 16,951 TCR beta sequences with specific HLA alleles at a false discovery rate of 0.05. HLA typing was unavailable for some donors at each locus, so association tests used only the typed subset. A few of the identified cytomegalovirus-associated TCR beta chains were confirmed in vitro to be specific for cytomegalovirus antigens. In this cohort, only TCR beta chains were sequenced, and detectable features were limited by the absence of alpha or paired-chain data. The classifier was reported to diagnose cytomegalovirus status with high specificity and sensitivity in both the original and validation cohorts. A later analysis found that TCR association rates varied across HLA loci, with DRB1 alleles showing the most associated TCRs and HLA-C alleles the fewest. In a later analysis, HLA-associated TCR beta chains were found to be more clonally expanded and to have lower generation probabilities than equally common non-associated chains. Roughly uniform sequencing depth across donors was assumed in presence/absence analyses, although this assumption may not hold. Linkage disequilibrium might explain the correlated functional status among segregating V segments, but an unknown experimental factor could not be excluded. Assigning TCR associations to individual alleles was difficult when HLA alleles, especially DR and DQ, strongly co-occurred. A further reported finding was that TCR beta sequences accurately predicted the HLA-A and HLA-B alleles for most subjects in the first cohort. Over 15 rarely observed V segments, including chromosome 9 orphons, were excluded from the earlier analysis of approximately 500 of the donors because counts were too low. According to the authors, the approach could potentially be generalized to other disease states and immunological phenotypes. An earlier analysis of some 560 of the donors showed that most TCR beta V segments appeared in productive rearrangements either about 87% or about 30% of the time, which broadly matched IMGT annotations. Compared with the roughly 700-donor mean, donors in an Asian-associated ancestry cluster had fewer N-insertions in productive TCRs, according to a later genetic analysis. According to a later analysis, most CMV-associated TCR beta chains appeared to be HLA-restricted, and the HLA associations seemed to be driven largely by CMV exposure. A total of 164 TCR beta chains were listed by the study as associated with cytomegalovirus. According to a later analysis, parvovirus B19, influenza, CMV and Epstein-Barr virus appeared linked to several top co-occurrence clusters. The only immune exposure information available for the cohort was CMV serostatus. A cluster of highly shared sequence variants was judged likely to represent a technical artifact of the sequencing pipeline. The 87-base-pair reads could not distinguish some IMGT-functional V segments, including TRBV6-2 and TRBV6-3, so those segments were excluded. A later genetic analysis associated a missense DCLRE1C variant with V-gene and J-gene trimming of TCR beta chains, and an independent cohort replicated the association. Most TCR sequences were observed very rarely across donors, whereas some public TCRs were present in many individuals.

The origin of this receptor is a woman in her 70s in good health and CMV-seropositive. The sequencing input was PBMCs. The rearrangement joined TRBV6-1 to TRBJ2-5, with 7 junctional bases fitting TRBD1. The DNA sequence is given as TGTGCCAGCAGTGTGGGACAGACGTTCCAAGAGACCCAGTACTTC. Its protein reads: CASSVGQTFQETQYF.